The 21 T cell receptor beta chains below were found in one sample sequenced in a study of T cells in Graves' hyperthyroidism and ophthalmopathy (dated by TCRdb to between 2018 and 2021). To prepare the library, multiplex PCR was applied. Data came from an Illumina HiSeq 2000. The TCR beta CDR3 regions were amplified from the RNA transcripts. For the first round of RT-PCR on the TCR CDR3, the HTBI primer set was used together with the Qiagen OneStep RT-PCR kit. The public reads were run again by TCRdb, first through fastp at Q25 and then through MiXCR, and only productive beta chains were kept. Merged by CDR3 protein, the rows form single entries marked with the most common genes and DNA. The sample includes some 250,000 distinct CDR3 sequences, with less than 15% observed a single time. The ten largest make up 13% of the sample. Sequenced input: blood. These receptors were obtained from a woman in her 40s with Graves' hyperthyroidism that later progressed to Graves' ophthalmopathy.

This clonotype has a count of ten or more. V and J are TRBV18 and TRBJ1-1; no clear D gene. The CDR3 totals 16 residues. CDR1 and CDR2 (germline): KGHSH, LQKENI. V lost 0 bases and J lost 3, with 14 bases in between. The CDR3 reads CASSPPLGRTYTEAFF. Written as DNA, the CDR3 is TGTGCCAGCTCACCACCTTTAGGCAGGACTTACACTGAAGCTTTCTTT.

This clonotype was detected many times. The chain uses TRBV19 and TRBJ2-4; 7 nucleotides match TRBD2. The V gene's germline CDR1 is LNHDA and CDR2 SQIVND (reference sequence). This CDR3 spans 15 amino acids. J was trimmed by 4 bases and V by 7 bases; bases with no gene match: 10. CDR3 loop: CASTPRGGRKNIQYF. The DNA for the CDR3 is TGTGCCAGTACCCCACGAGGCGGGAGAAAAAACATTCAGTACTTC.

This clonotype was counted at least ten times. The chain joins TRBV6-5 to TRBJ1-2; D may be TRBD1 (5 bases). The CDR3 covers 14 residues. Germline lookup yields CDR1 MNHEY and CDR2 SVGAGI. The germline V and J ends were trimmed by 0 bases and 6 bases, with 11 bases remaining between them. Here the CDR3 reads CASSYSSEGDGYTF. The CDR3 nucleotides read TGTGCCAGCAGTTACTCGAGTGAAGGGGATGGCTACACCTTC.

By sample share, this clonotype is medium-sized. The chain employs TRBV12-3 or TRBV12-4 and TRBJ2-7, with D possibly TRBD2 on 6 matching bases. Trimming stripped 1 base from V and 7 bases from J, with 11 bases between. CDR3 length: 13 residues. The CDR3 region has the DNA TGTGCCAGCAGTTTAGGGAGGGAGAGGGAGCAGTACTTC. Amino acid sequence: CASSLGREREQYF.

In its sample, this clonotype was seen many times. V usage is TRBV30 and J usage is TRBJ2-5, with 7 nucleotides matching TRBD2. Germline lookup yields CDR1 GTSNPN and CDR2 SVGIG (reference sequence). V was pared by 5 bases and J by 4 bases, with 10 bases of the junction left unmatched. This CDR3 contains 14 residues. CDR3 sequence (DNA): TGTGCCTGGGCGAGTCAAGGGAGGGGAGAGACCCAGTACTTC. Translation: CAWASQGRGETQYF.

This clonotype was recorded many times. The chain uses TRBV20-1 and TRBJ2-1, with D tentatively TRBD2 (6 bases). CDR3 length equals 14 residues. Trimming removed 5 bases from V and 9 bases from J, with 20 bases in between. The germline gives CDR1 DFQATT, CDR2 SNEGSKA (reference sequence). CDR3 DNA: TGCAGTGCTTTCGTGAGCGGGCCCGGGAGTGAGCAGTTCTTC. This sequence encodes CSAFVSGPGSEQFF.

In its sample, this clonotype was seen many times. The V gene is TRBV4-1, the J gene TRBJ2-7; 11 nucleotides line up with TRBD2. The CDR3 loop spans 18 amino acids. The V gene's germline CDR1 is MGHRA and CDR2 YSYEKL. V dropped 0 bases and J dropped 4; count of bases not matched to a gene: 11. Here the CDR3 reads CASSQDPPLAGGRYEQYF. The CDR3 DNA reads TGCGCCAGCAGCCAAGATCCACCTCTAGCGGGAGGTAGATACGAGCAGTACTTC.

This clonotype has ten or more counts. The rearrangement joins TRBV24-1 to TRBJ2-2; D uncertain. The CDR3 runs to 16 residues. Trimming shortened V by 4 bases and J by 2 bases, and 13 bases separated the two germline ends. Germline CDR1 KGHDR, CDR2 SFDVKD. CDR3 coding DNA: TGTGCCACCAGTGAAGAATCGTTTGTTAACACCGGGGAGCTGTTTTTT. It yields the protein CATSEESFVNTGELFF.

The sample holds many counts of this clonotype. The CDR3: CASSQILDPTYNEQFF. CDR3 bases: TGTGCCAGCAGCCAAATATTGGACCCCACCTACAATGAGCAGTTCTTC. This sequence joins TRBV3-1 and TRBJ2-1; D is undetermined. The CDR3 spans 16 residues. Trimming shortened V by 2 bases and J by 2 bases, and 13 bases separated the two germline ends. CDR1 and CDR2 from the germline V gene are LGHDT and YNNKEL (reference sequence).

In its sample, this clonotype was seen many times. The chain is built from TRBV28 and TRBJ2-3, with D unresolved. The CDR3 is 14 amino acids. The germline CDR1 and CDR2 sequences are MDHEN and SYDVKM. Trimming removed 6 bases at V and 0 bases at J, with 10 bases between. CDR3 in amino acids: CASSSLYSTDTQYF. For the CDR3, the DNA is TGTGCCAGCAGCTCATTATATAGCACAGATACGCAGTATTTT.

This clonotype was observed many times. The chain recombines TRBV9 with TRBJ2-1; D may match TRBD1 or TRBD2 (5 bases each). This CDR3 contains 17 residues. Trimming shortened V by 4 bases and J by 8 bases, and 25 bases separated the two germline ends. Germline CDR1 SGDLS, CDR2 YYNGEE. The CDR3 DNA sequence: TGTGCCAGCAGCCCCCGGACACCACGGTTTTCCGGGGATGAGCAGTTCTTC. Translated, it gives CASSPRTPRFSGDEQFF.

This clonotype has more than one count but fewer than ten. The chain links TRBV4-1 to TRBJ1-3; perhaps TRBD1 as D (6 bases). Trimming stripped 2 bases from V and 3 bases from J, with 26 bases between. The CDR3 is 20 amino acids. From germline, CDR1 is MGHRA and CDR2 YSYEKL. CDR3 sequence: CASSQTDHSPWGLYGNTIYF. In DNA, the CDR3 is TGCGCCAGCAGCCAAACAGATCACTCACCTTGGGGGCTGTATGGAAACACCATATATTTT.

The sample holds many counts of this clonotype. The V and J genes are TRBV6-6 and TRBJ2-5; 12 bases align to TRBD1. Germline-derived CDR1 and CDR2 are MNHNY and SVGAGI (reference sequence). The CDR3 consists of 15 residues. Trimming at V came to 0 bases and at J to 4 bases, leaving 0 bases not matched to a gene. In DNA form, the CDR3 reads TGTGCCAGCAGTTACTCGGGACAGGGGGCAGAGACCCAGTACTTC. Translated, it gives CASSYSGQGAETQYF.

This clonotype was seen ten or more times. V usage is TRBV28 and J usage is TRBJ2-5; 7 bases map to TRBD2. The CDR3 is made up of 19 amino acids. Germline V gene data show CDR1 as MDHEN and CDR2 as SYDVKM. Losses at the gene ends were 3 bases for V and 0 bases for J; bases not matched to a gene: 16. The CDR3: CASSFVRGVGLGYQETQYF. For the CDR3, the DNA is TGTGCCAGCAGTTTTGTCCGTGGGGTCGGACTAGGGTACCAAGAGACCCAGTACTTC.

The sample holds many counts of this clonotype. The rearrangement joins TRBV6-1 to TRBJ1-2; 7 bases match TRBD1. V lost 10 bases, J lost 5 bases, and 10 bases stayed unmatched. The CDR3 has 13 residues. Germline CDR1 and CDR2: MNHNS and SASEGT. CDR3 amino acids: CATWEGAVYGYTF. The CDR3 DNA reads as TGTGCCACGTGGGAGGGGGCGGTATATGGCTACACCTTC.

The rearrangement joins TRBV18 to TRBJ2-1; no clear D. The V and J ends lost 1 base and 3 bases respectively, with 10 bases between them. Germline CDR1 is KGHSH and CDR2 is LQKENI. The CDR3 length is 15 residues. The CDR3 protein is CASSPRVNNYNEQFF. The CDR3 coding sequence is TGTGCCAGCTCACCACGGGTAAACAACTACAATGAGCAGTTCTTC.

The V and J genes are TRBV7-3 and TRBJ2-1; 12 bases are a match to TRBD2. CDR1 is SGHTA and CDR2 is FQGTGA in the germline V gene. The V and J ends lost 2 bases and 10 bases, in that order; junction bases with no gene match: 12. This CDR3 is built from 17 residues. CDR3 nucleotide sequence: TGTGCCAGCAGCTTACCGCTTGAGGCTAGCGGGAGGGGCGAGCAGTTCTTC. Protein product: CASSLPLEASGRGEQFF. Full variable domain (missing parts from reference TRBV7-3 and TRBJ2-1): GAGVSQTPSNKVTEKGKYVELRCDPISGHTALYWYRQSLGQGPEFLIYFQGTGAADDSGLPNDRFFAVRPEGSVSTLKIQRTERGDSAVYLCASSLPLEASGRGEQFFGPGTRLTVL.

The chain employs TRBV28 and TRBJ2-3; D gene uncertain. CDR3 length: 15 residues. V was cut by 3 bases and J by 2 bases, with 12 bases left in between. Germline CDR1 MDHEN, CDR2 SYDVKM. CDR3 DNA: TGTGCCAGCAGTTTCTCTGGGTTTTTCACAGATACGCAGTATTTT. Translating it yields CASSFSGFFTDTQYF.

This clonotype was counted many times. The chain has TRBV11-2 and TRBJ2-3, with D unclear. Trimming cost V 5 bases and J 6 bases, with 15 bases left between them. Looked up from germline, CDR1 is SGHAT and CDR2 is FQNNGV. The CDR3 is 14 residues long. CDR3 sequence reads: CASSLQIGSDTQYF. The CDR3 region has the DNA TGTGCCAGCAGCCTACAGATAGGGTCGGATACGCAGTATTTT.

Concerning this clonotype: A much larger clonotype is one base distant, so this may be a read error. The CDR3 ends on some other residue instead of the conserved phenylalanine or tryptophan, so this is likely a read error. DNA of the CDR3: TGTGCCAGCAGCCCTAGGGCTGGCTTCCTAGCCAAAAACATTCAGTACTCC. Protein sequence: CASSPRAGFLAKNIQYS. The chain is built from TRBV7-2 and TRBJ2-4; D is unclear. V gave up 5 bases and J gave up 0 bases, with 17 bases separating them. Germline values: CDR1 SGHTA, CDR2 FQGNSA. This CDR3 comprises 17 residues.

The sample holds many counts of this clonotype. The chain is built from TRBV20-1 and TRBJ2-1; 10 nucleotides align to TRBD2. CDR3 length: 15 residues. The V and J ends lost 3 bases and 9 bases, in that order; junction bases with no gene match: 11. Germline-derived CDR1 and CDR2 are DFQATT and SNEGSKA (reference sequence). The chain's CDR3 is CSASLTSGKIGEQFF. The CDR3 bases are TGCAGTGCTAGCCTCACTAGCGGGAAGATAGGTGAGCAGTTCTTC.